This TCR beta chain is from a study of T cells in Graves' hyperthyroidism and ophthalmopathy. This CDR3 has 14 amino acids. Trimming removed 0 bases from V and 9 bases from J, with 14 bases in between. CDR1 LNHNV and CDR2 YYDKDF come from the germline V gene (reference sequence). Study observations and caveats: The model forecast ophthalmopathy, anticipating it by a median approximately 6.1 months before onset. In simple terms, a model built on 13 V-J features told ophthalmopathy apart from stable hyperthyroidism.

The CDR3 regions of TCR beta were amplified from RNA transcripts. When the TCR CDR3 underwent first-round RT-PCR, the HTBI primer set was used. In TCRdb, the multiplex PCR reads were re-called with MiXCR into one record per CDR3 protein. This sample has around 600,000 distinct CDR3 sequences, with less than 45% found just once. Concerning this clonotype: Its antigen is undetermined. Just one base apart from a much larger clone, this may be a read error.

The study excluded patients with uncontrolled infection, other autoimmune disease, pregnancy or lactation. The TCR was taken from an adult man with Graves' disease, either hyperthyroidism or ophthalmopathy (not recorded which). The specimen was peripheral blood or thyroid tissue (not recorded which). The chain joins TRBV15 to TRBJ2-5, with D maybe TRBD2 (6 bases). In DNA, the CDR3 is TGTGCCACCAGCAGAGATAGGGGCTGGGAGGCCCAGTACTTC. It specifies CATSRDRGWEAQYF.